Listed below are T cell receptor beta chains from one sample, sequenced in a study of vaccination effects on CD4 cells after COVID-19. Assay used: immunoSEQ multiplex PCR; TCRdb lists only in-frame clones, some missing. The data contain 68,000 or so clones, 75% to 90% of them singletons. These receptors lack a known antigen. The material was CD4+ T cells from PBMCs cultured with SARS-CoV-2 spike peptides, obtained before COVID-19 vaccination. All receptors come from a human donor who received a COVID-19 vaccine. CDR3s include the opening cysteine and the closing phenylalanine or tryptophan. The order of the fields is CDR3 length, V gene, clone size, J gene, D gene, CDR3 protein, CDR3 DNA. D genes are given only for firm matches. Clone sizes are given selectively: once, few, many, or a class where the clone is expanded.

>13|TRBV6-5|.|TRBJ1-2|.
CASTLVRAEGYTF
TGTGCCAGCACCCTGGTTAGGGCGGAAGGCTACACCTTC
>14|TRBV2|.|TRBJ2-5|TRBD2
CASGDSGGRETQYF
TGTGCCAGCGGAGATAGCGGGGGTCGGGAGACCCAGTACTTC
>12|TRBV9|.|TRBJ1-4|TRBD1
CASRGQGEKLFF
TGTGCCAGCAGGGGACAGGGTGAAAAACTGTTTTTT
>16|TRBV30|.|TRBJ2-5|TRBD2
CAWSVLSGGTQETQYF
TGTGCCTGGAGTGTACTAAGCGGGGGTACCCAAGAGACCCAGTACTTC
>14|TRBV30|once|TRBJ2-2|TRBD1
CAWNRGANTGELFF
TGTGCCTGGAACAGGGGCGCGAACACCGGGGAGCTGTTTTTT
>14|TRBV7-7|.|TRBJ1-2|.
CASSLGHPRGGYTF
TGTGCCAGCAGCTTAGGACATCCCCGCGGGGGCTACACCTTC
>14|TRBV6-5|.|TRBJ1-2|.
CASKIVSANYGYTF
TGTGCCAGCAAGATTGTTTCCGCTAACTATGGCTACACCTTC
>14|TRBV15|.|TRBJ1-5|TRBD1
CATSRTTGEMTQHF
TGTGCCACCAGCAGAACTACAGGGGAGATGACCCAGCATTTT
>15|TRBV11-2|.|TRBJ2-1|.
CASSFRGGMGNEQFF
TGTGCCAGCAGCTTCAGGGGCGGGATGGGAAATGAGCAGTTCTTC
>16|TRBV11-1|.|TRBJ2-2|TRBD2
CASSQRGGPNTGELFF
TGTGCCAGCAGCCAACGCGGGGGGCCGAACACCGGGGAGCTGTTTTTT
>17|TRBV5-1|.|TRBJ2-5|TRBD2
CASGIGPGAGGQETQYF
TGCGCCAGCGGTATAGGGCCGGGGGCGGGGGGCCAAGAGACCCAGTACTTC
>14|TRBV5-1|.|TRBJ1-1|.
CASSLNQGYTEAFF
TGCGCCAGCAGCTTAAATCAGGGGTACACTGAAGCTTTCTTT
>18|TRBV19|.|TRBJ1-5|TRBD1
CASRGTGTGYYSNQPQHF
TGTGCCAGTCGAGGCACCGGGACAGGGTATTATAGCAATCAGCCCCAGCATTTT
>16|TRBV28|.|TRBJ2-4|.
CASSLFLLEAKNIQYF
TGTGCCAGCAGTTTATTTTTGCTGGAGGCCAAAAACATTCAGTACTTC
>11|TRBV3-1/TRBV3-2|.|TRBJ1-2|.
CASSQTAVYTF
TGTGCCAGCAGCCAAACGGCTGTGTACACCTTC
>14|TRBV7-3|.|TRBJ2-2|TRBD1
CASRGTGGHGELFF
TGTGCCAGCCGGGGAACAGGGGGCCACGGGGAGCTGTTTTTT
>13|TRBV6-5|.|TRBJ2-4|.
CASSSDKKNIQYF
TGTGCCAGCAGTTCGGACAAGAAAAACATTCAGTACTTC
>16|TRBV29-1|.|TRBJ1-4|TRBD1
CSVPGQGYATNEKLFF
TGCAGCGTGCCGGGACAGGGATACGCAACTAATGAAAAACTGTTTTTT
>14|TRBV5-1|.|TRBJ1-5|.
CASSPTGANQPQHF
TGCGCCAGCAGCCCAACAGGTGCGAATCAGCCCCAGCATTTT
>15|TRBV29-1|.|TRBJ1-2|TRBD1
CSVEEGKTGANGYTF
TGCAGCGTTGAAGAAGGGAAGACAGGGGCAAACGGCTACACCTTC
>12|TRBV25-1|.|TRBJ1-1|.
CASSGVGTEAFF
TGTGCCAGCAGTGGGGTTGGCACTGAAGCTTTCTTT
>17|TRBV5-4|.|TRBJ1-6|TRBD1
CASSQKWDRVYNSPLHF
TGTGCCAGCAGCCAAAAGTGGGACAGGGTTTATAATTCACCCCTCCACTTT
>15|TRBV9|.|TRBJ1-2|.
CASSVGGGGARGYTF
TGTGCCAGCAGCGTAGGCGGGGGAGGGGCAAGGGGCTACACCTTC
>18|TRBV5-8|.|TRBJ2-5|TRBD1
CASPTWPVRQGVSETQYF
TGTGCCAGCCCAACTTGGCCCGTAAGACAGGGGGTATCTGAGACCCAGTACTTC
>14|TRBV19|.|TRBJ2-1|TRBD1
CASSIGTGASEQFF
TGTGCCAGTAGTATAGGGACAGGGGCAAGTGAGCAGTTCTTC
>13|TRBV19|few|TRBJ1-5|TRBD1
CASSDRVRQPQHF
TGTGCCAGTAGTGACAGGGTCCGTCAGCCCCAGCATTTT
>12|TRBV12-3/TRBV12-4|.|TRBJ2-3|.
CASSVRRDTQYF
TGTGCCAGCAGTGTCAGGAGGGATACGCAGTATTTT
>18|TRBV4-1|.|TRBJ1-5|.
CASSQLKQAGRPHQPQHF
TGCGCCAGCAGCCAGCTCAAACAAGCGGGGCGCCCCCATCAGCCCCAGCATTTT
>14|TRBV6-5|.|TRBJ1-4|.
CASSYNPTNEKLFF
TGTGCCAGCAGTTACAACCCAACTAATGAAAAACTGTTTTTT
>13|TRBV19|.|TRBJ1-2|.
CASSIQIRYGYTF
TGTGCCAGTAGTATTCAGATCCGCTATGGCTACACCTTC
>15|TRBV4-3|.|TRBJ1-6|.
CASSQSPALNSPLHF
TGCGCCAGCAGCCAAAGTCCCGCCCTAAATTCACCCCTCCACTTT
>15|TRBV28|once|TRBJ1-2|TRBD1
CASSTTGLANYGYTF
TGTGCCAGCAGTACGACAGGGCTCGCTAACTATGGCTACACCTTC
>14|TRBV2|.|TRBJ2-3|.
CASRRSISTDTQYF
TGTGCCAGCAGACGGAGTATTAGCACAGATACGCAGTATTTT